This T cell receptor (beta chain) was found in a study of neurological immune-mediated disorders. The authors produced cDNA by 5'RACE using 10-nucleotide random UMIs. TCRdb analysed the 5' RACE reads with MiXCR anew, one entry per CDR3 protein. The repertoire has more than 70,000 distinct CDR3 sequences, about 9.3% of them found once; the top ten carry roughly 2%. The V segment lost 6 bases and the J segment 0 bases; nucleotides outside the gene matches: 2. CDR3 length equals 12 residues. CDR1 and CDR2 (germline): DFQATT, SNEGSKA (reference sequence). Overall study findings and caveats: Expanded clones shared no identical CDR3 amino acid sequences across subjects, which suggested private TCR-beta repertoires in all groups.

This clonotype was seen ten or more times. The antigen remains undetermined. The chain links TRBV20-1 to TRBJ2-7; 7 bases are shared with TRBD1. The sample comprised PBMCs. The TCR was taken from a man in his forties in good health. The CDR3 protein is CSADRTSYEQYF. DNA of the CDR3: TGCAGTGCGGACAGGACCTCCTACGAGCAGTACTTC.